A single sample is the source of the 13 T cell receptor beta chains below, sequenced in a study of cytomegalovirus exposure and HLA in healthy donors. Primers: 60 Vbeta forward and 13 Jbeta reverse. Some clones are missing from TCRdb's copy, which holds only in-frame ones; the method was immunoSEQ multiplex PCR. The repertoire holds under 95,000 clones, with 72% as singletons. The sample comprised PBMCs. The source is a woman aged 40 to 50 in good health and CMV-seropositive.

About this clone itself: Sequence at one end of the junction differs from germline and may be a read error. Other nucleotide sequences in the sample specify the same CDR3. The CDR3 reads CAISESILRQEEETQYF. DNA for the CDR3: TGTGCTATCAGTGAGTCGATATTGAGACAGGAGGAAGAGACCCAGTACTTC. V and J are TRBV10-3 and TRBJ2-5; weak D call: TRBD1 (6 bases). CDR3 length equals 17 residues. CDR1 and CDR2 (germline): ENHRY, SYGVKD.

The chain carries TRBV10-3 and TRBJ2-3; no clear D gene. In germline, CDR1 is ENHRY, CDR2 SYGVKD. The CDR3 loop spans 13 amino acids. Deletions cut 2 bases from V and 3 bases from J, with 6 bases between. The CDR3 sequence: CAISERSTDTQYF. In DNA, the CDR3 is TGTGCCATCAGTGAGCGGAGTACAGATACGCAGTATTTT.

Concerning this clone: This likely traces to a read error, being one base from a far larger clone. Other DNA sequences from this sample encode an identical CDR3 as well. The chain employs TRBV25-1 and TRBJ1-6, with 9 bases fitting TRBD1. Trimming took 4 bases from V and 13 from J; bases not matched to a gene: 8. Germline V gene data show CDR1 as MGHDK and CDR2 as SYGVNS. CDR3 length: 14 residues. This CDR3 reads CASSGDRDSSPLHF. The CDR3 coding sequence is TGTGCCAGCAGTGGGGACAGGGACAGTTCTCCCCTCCACTTT.

This clone was counted once. The rearrangement uses TRBV4-1 and TRBJ1-2, with D perhaps TRBD1 (5 bases). This CDR3 has 13 amino acids. Germline V CDR1 and CDR2: MGHRA, YSYEKL. V was pared by 3 bases and J by 4 bases, with 9 bases between. The CDR3 reads CASSQGLSYGYTF. CDR3 DNA sequence: TGCGCCAGCAGCCAGGGACTTTCCTATGGCTACACCTTC.

The V and J genes are TRBV6-4 and TRBJ1-4; D is possibly TRBD1 (5 bases). The CDR3 covers 17 residues. Germline loops: CDR1 MRHNA, CDR2 SNTAGT. Trimming left V 0 bases short and J 10 bases short, with 21 bases between. CDR3 sequence: CASSDSGRGGPIAKLFF. CDR3 nucleotides: TGTGCCAGCAGTGACTCAGGAAGGGGAGGCCCGATTGCAAAACTGTTTTTT.

The rearrangement joins TRBV5-4 to TRBJ2-5, with a possible D match to TRBD1 (6 bases). CDR1 and CDR2 (germline): SGHNT, YYREEE (reference sequence). V lost 4 bases and J lost 0, with 10 bases in between. This CDR3 is 14 amino acids long. As DNA, the CDR3 is TGTGCCAGCAGCCCCACAGGGAACCAAGAGACCCAGTACTTC. Protein sequence: CASSPTGNQETQYF.

The chain combines TRBV6-6 with TRBJ2-3; 8 bases align to TRBD2. The CDR3 sequence is 13 residues long. V lost 7 bases, J lost 2 bases, and 2 bases stayed unmatched. CDR1 is MNHNY and CDR2 is SVGAGI in the germline V gene (reference sequence). CDR3 DNA sequence: TGTGCCAGCATAGCGGGATTCACAGATACGCAGTATTTT. Amino acid sequence: CASIAGFTDTQYF.

The V and J genes are TRBV4-1 and TRBJ1-1, with 11 positions matching TRBD1. Germline V gene data show CDR1 as MGHRA and CDR2 as YSYEKL. This CDR3 spans 17 amino acids. Trimming cost V 0 bases and J 10 bases; bases outside gene matches: 13. The CDR3 bases are TGCGCCAGCAGCCAAGATTGGGAGGGACAGGGGGATTCGGGAGCTTTCTTT. This gives the protein CASSQDWEGQGDSGAFF.

The chain couples TRBV7-2 to TRBJ2-1; possible D gene TRBD2, 6 bases. V lost 2 bases and J 3 bases, leaving 11 bases between the germline ends. The CDR3 spans 15 residues. Germline values: CDR1 SGHTA, CDR2 FQGNSA. CDR3 region: CASSLLRLVYNEQFF. The DNA for the CDR3 is TGTGCCAGCAGCTTACTGAGACTAGTCTACAATGAGCAGTTCTTC.

The CDR3: CASSRGLTNEKLFF. DNA for the CDR3: TGTGCCAGCTCCAGGGGGCTTACTAATGAAAAACTGTTTTTT. V and J are TRBV5-6 and TRBJ1-4; 8 positions agree with TRBD1. With V trimmed by 7 bases and J by 2 bases, 4 bases remained unmatched. CDR1 is SGHDT and CDR2 is YYEEEE in the germline V gene. The CDR3 covers 14 residues. The full variable domain, rest sourced from reference TRBV5-6 and TRBJ1-4, is DAGVTQSPTHLIKTRGQQVTLRCSPKSGHDTVSWYQQALGQGPQFIFQYYEEEERQRGNFPDRFSGHQFPNYSSELNVNALLLGDSALYLCASSRGLTNEKLFFGSGTQLSVL.

The chain employs TRBV18 and TRBJ2-3; D gene uncertain. The germline V and J ends were trimmed by 3 bases and 5 bases, with 6 bases remaining between them. The germline CDR1 and CDR2 sequences are KGHSH and LQKENI. This CDR3 contains 12 residues. The DNA of the CDR3 is TGTGCCAGCTCACCTCCCGGAGATACGCAGTATTTT. Protein product: CASSPPGDTQYF.

Here the CDR3 DNA reads TGTGCCAGCGGACTCAGGGGAAATAACTATGGCTACACCTTC. Translating it yields CASGLRGNNYGYTF. V usage is TRBV6-1 and J usage is TRBJ1-2, with a weak D call TRBD1 (6 bases). Germline V CDR1 and CDR2: MNHNS, SASEGT. This CDR3 spans 14 amino acids. V dropped 8 bases and J dropped 1 base, with 14 bases sitting between them.

V gene TRBV30 combines with J gene TRBJ1-4, with 10 bases that match TRBD1. This CDR3 is built from 15 residues. V was pared by 5 bases and J by 0 bases, with 3 bases of the junction left unmatched. Germline V CDR1 and CDR2: GTSNPN, SVGIG (reference sequence). The DNA of the CDR3 is TGTGCCTGGGGGACAGGGGTAACAACTAATGAAAAACTGTTTTTT. It translates to CAWGTGVTTNEKLFF. Drawing the rest from reference TRBV30 and TRBJ1-4, the complete variable domain is SQTIHQWPATLVQPVGSPLSLECTVEGTSNPNLYWYRQAAGRGLQLLFYSVGIGQISSEVPQNLSASRPQDRQFILSSKKLLLSDSGFYLCAWGTGVTTNEKLFFGSGTQLSVL.